This T cell receptor beta chain emerged from a study of T cell responses to AZD1222 COVID-19 vaccine. Study-level results: Vaccination with two AZD1222 doses was followed by a rise in Spike-specific TCR breadth and depth. Only after the peak T cell response were repertoires sampled. The CD4 TCRs associated with vaccination extended across spike and predominated at 160-218 and 743-854.

Pooling was applied to second doses at about 4 or about 12 weeks. Concerning this clone: Its target is unknown.

Between the trimmed V and J ends, which lost 8 bases and 10 bases, there was a span of 15 bases. CDR1 GTSNPN and CDR2 SVGIG come from the germline V gene (reference sequence). This CDR3 is built from 12 residues. Sequencing was performed with immunoSEQ multiplex PCR; in TCRdb, only in-frame clones are kept and a portion is missing. The sample holds under 150,000 clones, around nine tenths seen once. Sample: peripheral blood, taken 28 days after the second AZD1222 dose. The chain recombines TRBV30 with TRBJ1-6; no firm D call. The clonotype comes from an adult who received the AZD1222 COVID-19 vaccine. CDR3 sequence (DNA): TGTGCCGGTTGTAGGATAGGATCACCCCTCCACTTT. This codes for CAGCRIGSPLHF. The full variable domain, rest sourced from reference TRBV30 and TRBJ1-6, is SQTIHQWPATLVQPVGSPLSLECTVEGTSNPNLYWYRQAAGRGLQLLFYSVGIGQISSEVPQNLSASRPQDRQFILSSKKLLLSDSGFYLCAGCRIGSPLHFGNGTRLTVT.